Below, 10 T cell receptor beta chains from the same sample are listed, as sequenced in a study of T-cell memory formation after mild COVID-19. MiXCR, applied by TCRdb to the 5' RACE reads, yields one record per CDR3 protein. This sample yields 350,000 to 450,000 distinct CDR3 sequences, of which 20% to 25% are seen a single time; around 9% belongs to the top ten. Input material: PBMCs or a T cell subset sorted from them (not recorded which). Receptor source: an adult woman who had mild COVID-19 (a few samples of this study predate the infection). Cell type and time point are not known.

The genes are TRBV21-1 and TRBJ2-7; TRBD1 is the table's D call and was not checked against the DNA. TRBV21-1 is labeled a pseudogene. The CDR3 loop spans 14 amino acids. CDR3 bases: TGTGCCAGCAGCTCGAAGGACGGGACAGACGAGCAGTACTTC. The encoded protein is CASSSKDGTDEQYF.

This clonotype was recorded a few times. V is TRBV7-2 and J is TRBJ2-1, with TRBD2 identical over 8 bases. Germline V gene data show CDR1 as SGHTA and CDR2 as FQGNSA. V dropped 3 bases and J dropped 8; count of bases not matched to a gene: 3. The CDR3 totals 13 residues. Here the CDR3 DNA reads TGTGCCAGCAGCTTGCGGGAGGTTCATGAGCAGTTCTTC. This gives the protein CASSLREVHEQFF.

This clonotype was counted between two and nine times. The chain combines TRBV7-8 with TRBJ1-1; D uncertain. From germline, CDR1 is SGHVS and CDR2 FQNEAQ. CDR3 length: 14 amino acids. V was clipped by 2 bases and J by 0 bases, with 7 bases between them. The CDR3, as DNA: TGTGCCAGCAGCTTAACCGCCTTGAACACTGAAGCTTTCTTT. Residues: CASSLTALNTEAFF.

CDR3 in DNA: TGTGCCAGCAGCCAAGAGCTAGCGGGACGTCAAGAGACCCAGTACTTC. This gives the protein CASSQELAGRQETQYF. The chain has TRBV3-1 and TRBJ2-5; 9 nucleotides match TRBD2. Per germline, CDR1 LGHDT and CDR2 YNNKEL (reference sequence). V shed 0 bases, J shed 2 bases, and the junction held 4 bases outside the gene matches. The CDR3 totals 16 residues.

This clonotype was detected only a few times. DNA for the CDR3: TGTGCCAGCAGCCACAGGACAGGGGATTACTACGAGCAGTACTTC. Translation: CASSHRTGDYYEQYF. The genes are TRBV5-5 and TRBJ2-7; 9 nucleotides agree with TRBD1. Germline CDR1 SGHKS, CDR2 YYEKEE (reference sequence). The length of the CDR3 is 15 residues. V shed 4 bases and J 3 bases; nucleotides not matched to a gene: 8.

The chain joins TRBV29-1 to TRBJ2-7; tentative D call: TRBD2 (7 bases). This CDR3 is 13 amino acids long. Looked up from germline, CDR1 is SQVTM and CDR2 is ANQGSEA. V lost 1 base to trimming and J lost 4 bases, with 11 bases between them. CDR3 DNA sequence: TGCAGCGTTGAAGGCGGGGGCGATTACGAGCAGTACTTC. As protein: CSVEGGGDYEQYF.

This clonotype was observed once. The rearrangement links TRBV30 to TRBJ1-2; a possible D gene is TRBD1 (5 bases). Trimming stripped 5 bases from V and 2 bases from J, with 12 bases between. Germline CDR1 and CDR2: GTSNPN and SVGIG (reference sequence). This CDR3 comprises 13 residues. CDR3 protein: CAWGRGANYGYTF. The CDR3 region has the DNA TGTGCCTGGGGTAGGGGAGCGAACTATGGCTACACCTTC.

This clonotype appeared a few times. The rearrangement joins TRBV3-1 to TRBJ2-2, with unresolved D. The V and J ends lost 1 base and 4 bases respectively, with 13 bases between them. There are 16 residues in the CDR3. The V gene's germline CDR1 is LGHDT and CDR2 YNNKEL (reference sequence). This chain's CDR3 is CASSQVSRRPTGELFF. CDR3 DNA: TGTGCCAGCAGCCAAGTTTCTCGCCGTCCCACCGGGGAGCTGTTTTTT.

The V and J genes are TRBV6-1 and TRBJ1-5; the D gene is possibly TRBD1 (5 bases). The V and J ends lost 3 bases and 5 bases respectively, with 11 bases between them. Germline V gives CDR1 MNHNS, CDR2 SASEGT. The CDR3 spans 14 residues. The CDR3, as DNA: TGTGCCAGCAGTGACGGGGGTCTCGATCAGCCCCAGCATTTT. It translates to CASSDGGLDQPQHF.

The V and J genes are TRBV3-1 and TRBJ2-1, with 15 bases identical to TRBD2. The V gene end was trimmed by 4 bases and the J gene end by 9 bases; junction bases not matched to a gene: 7. CDR3 length: 16 residues. Germline values: CDR1 LGHDT, CDR2 YNNKEL (reference sequence). The DNA of the CDR3 is TGTGCCAGCAGCCGGACTAGCGGGGGGGCCTGGGCTGAGCAGTTCTTC. Protein sequence: CASSRTSGGAWAEQFF.